Described below is a single T cell receptor beta chain sequence and its context. This record comes from a study of control samples from healthy donors and cancer patients. Some clones are missing from TCRdb's copy, which holds only in-frame ones; the method was immunoSEQ multiplex PCR. The data show some 150,000 clones, approximately 92% seen once. After removal of 3 bases from V and 4 bases from J, the junction contained 3 bases not matched to a gene. The CDR3 runs to 14 residues. CDR1 and CDR2 (germline): MNHEY, SMNVEV (reference sequence). The receptor comes from a man aged 30-40 years in good health. V usage is TRBV27 and J usage is TRBJ1-5, with TRBD1 matching 7 bases. Material for sequencing was blood. The DNA of the CDR3 is TGTGCCAGCAGTTTGAAGGGGGCTAATCAGCCCCAGCATTTT. Residues: CASSLKGANQPQHF.